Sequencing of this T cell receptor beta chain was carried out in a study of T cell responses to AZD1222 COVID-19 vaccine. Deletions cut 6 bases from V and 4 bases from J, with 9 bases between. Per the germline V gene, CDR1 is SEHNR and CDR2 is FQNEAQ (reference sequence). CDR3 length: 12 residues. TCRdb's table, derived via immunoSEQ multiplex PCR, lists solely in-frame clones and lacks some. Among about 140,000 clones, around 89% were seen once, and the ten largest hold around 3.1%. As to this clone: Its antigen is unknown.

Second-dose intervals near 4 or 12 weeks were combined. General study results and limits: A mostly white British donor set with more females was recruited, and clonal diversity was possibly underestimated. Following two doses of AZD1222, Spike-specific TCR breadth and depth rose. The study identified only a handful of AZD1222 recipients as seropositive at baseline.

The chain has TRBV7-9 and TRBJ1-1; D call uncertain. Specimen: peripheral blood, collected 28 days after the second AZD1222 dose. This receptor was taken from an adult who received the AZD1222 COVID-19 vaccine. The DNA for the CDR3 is TGTGCCAGCAGTGGTTGGGGCACTGAAGCTTTCTTT. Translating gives CASSGWGTEAFF.